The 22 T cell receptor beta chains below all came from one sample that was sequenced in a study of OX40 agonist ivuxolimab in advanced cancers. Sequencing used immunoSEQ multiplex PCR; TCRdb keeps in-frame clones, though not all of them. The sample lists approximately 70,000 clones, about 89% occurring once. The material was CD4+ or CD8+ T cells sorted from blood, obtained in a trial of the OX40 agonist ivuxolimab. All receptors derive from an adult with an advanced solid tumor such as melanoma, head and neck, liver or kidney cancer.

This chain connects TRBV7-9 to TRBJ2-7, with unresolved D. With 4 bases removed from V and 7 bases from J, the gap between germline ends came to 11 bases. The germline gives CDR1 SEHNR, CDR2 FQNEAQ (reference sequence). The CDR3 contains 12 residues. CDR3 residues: CASSSVYREQYF. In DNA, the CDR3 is TGTGCCAGCAGCTCCGTATATCGGGAGCAGTACTTC.

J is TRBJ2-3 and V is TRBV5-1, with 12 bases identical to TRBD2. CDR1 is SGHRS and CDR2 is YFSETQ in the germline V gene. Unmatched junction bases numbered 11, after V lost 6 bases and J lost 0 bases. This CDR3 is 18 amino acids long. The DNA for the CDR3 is TGCGCCAGCACCTTCGGAGCCGGACTAGCGGGGAGCACAGATACGCAGTATTTT. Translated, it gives CASTFGAGLAGSTDTQYF.

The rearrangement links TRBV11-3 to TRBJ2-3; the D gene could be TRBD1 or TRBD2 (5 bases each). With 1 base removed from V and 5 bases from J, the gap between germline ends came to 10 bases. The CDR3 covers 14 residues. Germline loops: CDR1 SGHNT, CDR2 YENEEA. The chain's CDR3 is CASSLGRGGDTQYF. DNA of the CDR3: TGTGCCAGCAGCTTAGGTCGGGGCGGAGATACGCAGTATTTT.

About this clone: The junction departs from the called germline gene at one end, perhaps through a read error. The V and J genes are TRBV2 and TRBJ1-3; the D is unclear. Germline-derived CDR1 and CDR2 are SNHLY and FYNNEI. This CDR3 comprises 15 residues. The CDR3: CASREEGTSGNTIYF. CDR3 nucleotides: TGTGCCAGCAGAGAAGAGGGTACCTCTGGAAACACCATATATTTT.

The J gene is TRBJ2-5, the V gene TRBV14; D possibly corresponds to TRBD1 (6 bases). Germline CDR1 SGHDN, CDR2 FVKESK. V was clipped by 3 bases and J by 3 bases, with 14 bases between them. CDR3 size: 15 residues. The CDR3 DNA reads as TGTGCCAGCAGCCAGGGATGGGGGCCAAAAGAGACCCAGTACTTC. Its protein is CASSQGWGPKETQYF.

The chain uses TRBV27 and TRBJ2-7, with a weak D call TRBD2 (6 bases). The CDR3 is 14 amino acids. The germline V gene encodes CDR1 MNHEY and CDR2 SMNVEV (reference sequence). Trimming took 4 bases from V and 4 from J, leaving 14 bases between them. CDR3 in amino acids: CASSSRISGYEQYF. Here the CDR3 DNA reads TGTGCCAGCAGTTCCAGGATTAGCGGATACGAGCAGTACTTC.

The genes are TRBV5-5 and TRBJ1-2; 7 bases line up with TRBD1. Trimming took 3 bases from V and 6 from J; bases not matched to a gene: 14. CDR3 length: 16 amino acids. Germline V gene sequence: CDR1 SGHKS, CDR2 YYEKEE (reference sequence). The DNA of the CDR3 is TGTGCCAGCAGCTCTTGGGACAGCTACTATTTGCATGGCTACACCTTC. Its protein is CASSSWDSYYLHGYTF.

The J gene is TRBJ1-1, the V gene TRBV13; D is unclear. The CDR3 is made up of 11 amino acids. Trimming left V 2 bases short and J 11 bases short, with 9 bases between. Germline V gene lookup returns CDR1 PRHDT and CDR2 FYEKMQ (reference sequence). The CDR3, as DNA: TGTGCCAGCAGCTTAAAGGGCGGGGCTTTCTTT. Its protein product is CASSLKGGAFF.

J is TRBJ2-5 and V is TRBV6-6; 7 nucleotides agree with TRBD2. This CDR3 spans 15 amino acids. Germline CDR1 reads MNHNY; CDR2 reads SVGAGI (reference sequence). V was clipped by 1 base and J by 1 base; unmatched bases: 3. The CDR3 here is CASSYYGGSQETQYF. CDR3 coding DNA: TGTGCCAGCAGTTACTACGGCGGGAGCCAAGAGACCCAGTACTTC.

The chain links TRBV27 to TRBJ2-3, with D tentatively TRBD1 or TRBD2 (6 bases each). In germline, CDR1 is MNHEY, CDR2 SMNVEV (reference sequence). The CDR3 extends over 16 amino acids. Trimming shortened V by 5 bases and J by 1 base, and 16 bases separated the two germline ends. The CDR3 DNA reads TGTGCCAGCAGTCTTAATTATAGGGGGGGCACAGATACGCAGTATTTT. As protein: CASSLNYRGGTDTQYF.

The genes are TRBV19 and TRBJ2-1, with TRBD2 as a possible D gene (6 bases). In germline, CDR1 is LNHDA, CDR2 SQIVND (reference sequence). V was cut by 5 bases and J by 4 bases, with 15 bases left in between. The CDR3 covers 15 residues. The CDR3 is CASSLGGTAYNEQFF. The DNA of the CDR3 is TGTGCCAGTAGTCTCGGCGGGACGGCATACAATGAGCAGTTCTTC.

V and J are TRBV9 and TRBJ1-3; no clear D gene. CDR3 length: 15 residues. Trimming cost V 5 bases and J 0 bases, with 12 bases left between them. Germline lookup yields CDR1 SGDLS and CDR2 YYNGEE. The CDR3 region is CASRSDLNSGNTIYF. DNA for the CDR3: TGTGCCAGCAGGTCGGACCTGAACTCTGGAAACACCATATATTTT.

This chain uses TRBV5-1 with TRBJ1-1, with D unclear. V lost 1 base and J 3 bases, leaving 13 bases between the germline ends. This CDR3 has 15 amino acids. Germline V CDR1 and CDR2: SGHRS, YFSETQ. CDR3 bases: TGCGCCAGCAGCTTGAGTCCAGGAGGTGACACTGAAGCTTTCTTT. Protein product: CASSLSPGGDTEAFF. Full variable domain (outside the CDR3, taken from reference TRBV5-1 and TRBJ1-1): KAGVTQTPRYLIKTRGQQVTLSCSPISGHRSVSWYQQTPGQGLQFLFEYFSETQRNKGNFPGRFSGRQFSNSRSEMNVSTLELGDSALYLCASSLSPGGDTEAFFGQGTRLTVV.

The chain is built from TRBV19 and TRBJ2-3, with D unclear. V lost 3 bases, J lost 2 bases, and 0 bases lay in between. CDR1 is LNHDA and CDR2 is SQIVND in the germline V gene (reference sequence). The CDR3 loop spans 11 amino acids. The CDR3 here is CASSITDTQYF. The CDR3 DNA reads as TGTGCCAGTAGTATCACAGATACGCAGTATTTT.

The CDR3 nucleotides are TGTGCCAGCAGCTTATATGGATCGAATGAGCAGTTCTTC. This codes for CASSLYGSNEQFF. The J gene is TRBJ2-1, the V gene TRBV11-2; D unresolved. This CDR3 spans 13 amino acids. V was cut by 2 bases and J by 7 bases, with 9 bases left in between. CDR1 and CDR2 from the germline V gene are SGHAT and FQNNGV.

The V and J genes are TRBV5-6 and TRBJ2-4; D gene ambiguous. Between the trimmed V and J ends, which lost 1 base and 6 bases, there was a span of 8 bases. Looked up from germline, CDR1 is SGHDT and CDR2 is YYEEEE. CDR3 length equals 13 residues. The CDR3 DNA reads TGTGCCAGCAGCTTGAAAGGGTTAAACATTCAGTACTTC. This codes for CASSLKGLNIQYF.

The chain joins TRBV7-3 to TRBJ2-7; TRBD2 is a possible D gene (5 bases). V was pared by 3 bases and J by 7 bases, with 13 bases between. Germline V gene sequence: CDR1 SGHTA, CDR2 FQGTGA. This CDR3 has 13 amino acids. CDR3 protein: CASSLPGSQEQYF. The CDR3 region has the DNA TGTGCCAGCAGCTTGCCGGGAAGTCAGGAGCAGTACTTC.

The CDR3 loop reads CASSPTGGTEAFF. DNA for the CDR3: TGTGCCAGCAGCCCGACGGGGGGCACTGAAGCTTTCTTT. The rearrangement joins TRBV7-9 to TRBJ1-1; the D gene is possibly TRBD1 (5 bases). Trimming removed 5 bases from V and 4 bases from J, with 11 bases in between. This CDR3 is built from 13 residues. The V gene's germline CDR1 is SEHNR and CDR2 FQNEAQ (reference sequence). Full variable domain (remainder filled in from reference TRBV7-9 and TRBJ1-1): DTGVSQNPRHKITKRGQNVTFRCDPISEHNRLYWYRQTLGQGPEFLTYFQNEAQLEKSRLLSDRFSAERPKGSFSTLEIQRTEQGDSAMYLCASSPTGGTEAFFGQGTRLTVV.

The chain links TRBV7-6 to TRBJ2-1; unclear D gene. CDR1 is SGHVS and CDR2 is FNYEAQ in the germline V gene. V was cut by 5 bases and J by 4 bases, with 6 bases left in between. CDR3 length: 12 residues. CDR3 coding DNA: TGTGCCAGCAGCCTCGCGTACAATGAGCAGTTCTTC. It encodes CASSLAYNEQFF.

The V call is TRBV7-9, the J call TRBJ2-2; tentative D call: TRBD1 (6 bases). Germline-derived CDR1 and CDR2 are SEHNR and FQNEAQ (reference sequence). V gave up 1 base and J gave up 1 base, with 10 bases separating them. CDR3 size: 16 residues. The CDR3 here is CASSLVSRGNTGELFF. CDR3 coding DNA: TGTGCCAGCAGCTTAGTGTCCAGGGGGAACACCGGGGAGCTGTTTTTT.

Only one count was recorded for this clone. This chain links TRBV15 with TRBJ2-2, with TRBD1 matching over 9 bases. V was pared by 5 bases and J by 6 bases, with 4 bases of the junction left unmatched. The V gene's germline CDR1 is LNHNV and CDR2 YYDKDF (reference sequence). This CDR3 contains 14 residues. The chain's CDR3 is CATSRTGAAGELFF. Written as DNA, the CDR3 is TGTGCCACCAGCCGGACAGGGGCCGCCGGGGAGCTGTTTTTT. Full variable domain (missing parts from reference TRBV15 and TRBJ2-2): DAMVIQNPRYQVTQFGKPVTLSCSQTLNHNVMYWYQQKSSQAPKLLFHYYDKDFNNEADTPDNFQSRRPNTSFCFLDIRSPGLGDTAMYLCATSRTGAAGELFFGEGSRLTVL.

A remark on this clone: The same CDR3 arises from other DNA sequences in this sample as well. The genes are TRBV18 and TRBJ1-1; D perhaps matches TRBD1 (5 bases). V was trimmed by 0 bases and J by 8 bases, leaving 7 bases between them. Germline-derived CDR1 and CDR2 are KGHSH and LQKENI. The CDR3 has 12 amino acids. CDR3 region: CASSPPGTEAFF. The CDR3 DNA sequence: TGTGCCAGCTCACCACCGGGGACGGAAGCTTTCTTT. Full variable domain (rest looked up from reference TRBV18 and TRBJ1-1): NAGVMQNPRHLVRRRGQEARLRCSPMKGHSHVYWYRQLPEEGLKFMVYLQKENIIDESGMPKERFSAEFPKEGPSILRIQQVVRGDSAAYFCASSPPGTEAFFGQGTRLTVV.